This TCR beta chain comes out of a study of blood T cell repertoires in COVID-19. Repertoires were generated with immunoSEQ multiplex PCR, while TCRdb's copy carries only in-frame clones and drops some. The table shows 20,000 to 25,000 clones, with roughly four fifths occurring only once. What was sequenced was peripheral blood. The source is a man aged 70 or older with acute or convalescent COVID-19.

The CDR3 region has the DNA TGTGCCAGCGGCCAGGTTCCGGGGGTCACTGAAGCTTTCTTT. Translated: CASGQVPGVTEAFF. The V and J genes are TRBV28 and TRBJ1-1; weak D call: TRBD1 (5 bases). The CDR3 runs 14 residues. CDR1 and CDR2 (germline): MDHEN, SYDVKM. Trimming shortened V by 8 bases and J by 4 bases, and 17 bases separated the two germline ends.